This TCR beta chain was profiled in a study of T cells after yellow fever vaccination. A few counts support this clonotype. Germline V gene lookup returns CDR1 SGHRS and CDR2 YFSETQ. The CDR3 has 15 amino acids. Trimming removed 4 bases from V and 5 bases from J; junction bases left unmatched: 6. TCRdb re-called the 5' RACE reads with MiXCR, one entry per CDR3 protein. The data hold around 350,000 distinct CDR3 sequences, with around 10% observed a single time. This material consisted of PBMCs, taken on the day of the first yellow fever vaccination. The TCR comes from a man aged 18 to 30 who received the YFV17D yellow fever vaccine. The J gene is TRBJ2-3, the V gene TRBV5-1, with 11 nucleotides matching TRBD1. The CDR3, as DNA: TGCGCCAGCAGCAAGGGACAGGGGGAAGTAGATACGCAGTATTTT. Amino acids: CASSKGQGEVDTQYF. The variable domain in full, completed from reference TRBV5-1 and TRBJ2-3, reads KAGVTQTPRYLIKTRGQQVTLSCSPISGHRSVSWYQQTPGQGLQFLFEYFSETQRNKGNFPGRFSGRQFSNSRSEMNVSTLELGDSALYLCASSKGQGEVDTQYFGPGTRLTVL.